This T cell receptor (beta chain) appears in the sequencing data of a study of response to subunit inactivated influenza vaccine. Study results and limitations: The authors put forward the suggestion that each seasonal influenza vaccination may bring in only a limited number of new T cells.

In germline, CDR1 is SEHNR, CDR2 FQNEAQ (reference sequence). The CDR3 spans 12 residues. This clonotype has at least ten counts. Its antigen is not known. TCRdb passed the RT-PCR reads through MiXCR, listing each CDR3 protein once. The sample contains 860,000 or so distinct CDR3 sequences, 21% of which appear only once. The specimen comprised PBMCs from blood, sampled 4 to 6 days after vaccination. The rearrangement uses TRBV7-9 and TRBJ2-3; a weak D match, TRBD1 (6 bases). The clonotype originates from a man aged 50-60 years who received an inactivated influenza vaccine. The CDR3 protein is CAGGGSTDTQYF. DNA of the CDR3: TGTGCTGGGGGCGGGAGCACAGATACGCAGTATTTT.